Reported below is one T cell receptor beta chain. Its matching antigen is unknown. This sample is part of a study of shared clonotypes between healthy human individuals. General study results and limits: Sorted-subset sequencing, rarefaction showed, was incomplete despite large depth. Only blood samples were collected, and tissue repertoires likely differ.

Trimming cost V 5 bases and J 0 bases, with 16 bases left between them. The CDR3 is 16 amino acids. The germline V gene has CDR1 SGHDN and CDR2 FVKESK. Profiled with immunoSEQ multiplex PCR; TCRdb holds only in-frame clones, not every one. This repertoire shows millions of clones, over 85% found once; its top ten account for around 0.4%. The clonotype was recovered from a man aged 18 to 30 in good health. Some clones in this sample may be carry-over from other donors' samples. The chain is built from TRBV14 and TRBJ1-1; D unresolved. Specimen: naive CD4+ T cells from PBMCs. Specified subset: CD45RA+ positively selected. The CDR3 loop is CASSSKPRFMNTEAFF. For the CDR3, the DNA is TGTGCCAGCAGCTCGAAACCCAGGTTCATGAACACTGAAGCTTTCTTT. Full variable domain (outside the CDR3, taken from reference TRBV14 and TRBJ1-1): EAGVTQFPSHSVIEKGQTVTLRCDPISGHDNLYWYRRVMGKEIKFLLHFVKESKQDESGMPNNRFLAERTGGTYSTLKVQPAELEDSGVYFCASSSKPRFMNTEAFFGQGTRLTVV.